This T cell receptor (beta chain) was captured in a study of human T cells and chemical hapten exposure. General observations from the study: Expanded TCRs made up significantly more big CDR3 similarity clusters than controls did.

This clonotype came up many times. Antigen unknown. Authors' methods: Sampled TCR counts reached a median of approximately 100,000 per sample, with values ranging from about 23,224 to 700,000. TCRdb independently ran MiXCR on the RACE reads; one entry per CDR3 protein. V and J calls and clone size were set by TCRdb, not the authors. Of tens of thousands of distinct CDR3 sequences listed, 9.6% are singletons. V lost 3 bases and J lost 4, with 7 bases in between. CDR3 length: 13 amino acids. Time point denoted: pre-sensitization, week 0. Documented treatment: therapeutic diphenylcyclopropenone sensitization with weekly scalp DPC.

The V call is TRBV12-3 or TRBV12-4, the J call TRBJ2-1; D not certain. The sequence was obtained from a woman between 35 and 50 years old with alopecia areata. Some clones in this sample may be carry-over from other donors' samples. The material sequenced was whole blood, taken in connection with sensitization to the hapten diphenylcyclopropenone (DPC). The CDR3 sequence is CASSFGSYNEQFF. CDR3 bases: TGTGCCAGCAGTTTCGGATCTTACAATGAGCAGTTCTTC.